This TCR beta chain was profiled in a study of neoadjuvant anti-PD-1 for oral cavity cancer. The assay was immunoSEQ multiplex PCR, and TCRdb's table has in-frame clones only and misses some. This sample has some 10,000 clones, with about 64% found just once. The CDR3 length is 14 residues. The V gene lost 7 bases and the J gene lost 2 bases, with 11 bases spanning the gap. Germline V gene data show CDR1 as LNHDA and CDR2 as SQIVND (reference sequence). Time point defined: after neoadjuvant nivolumab, at surgical resection. Study observations and caveats: Larger post-treatment preexisting tumor clones tracked with greater tumor shrinkage.

About this clone itself: The antigen remains unidentified.

J is TRBJ2-2 and V is TRBV19; D is ambiguous. The specimen was tumor tissue, collected after nivolumab (anti-PD-1) treatment. The clonotype was recovered from a person aged 40 to 85 with oral cavity squamous cell carcinoma. Here the CDR3 reads CASMSLTNTGELFF. The CDR3 nucleotides are TGTGCCAGTATGTCGTTAACAAACACCGGGGAGCTGTTTTTT.